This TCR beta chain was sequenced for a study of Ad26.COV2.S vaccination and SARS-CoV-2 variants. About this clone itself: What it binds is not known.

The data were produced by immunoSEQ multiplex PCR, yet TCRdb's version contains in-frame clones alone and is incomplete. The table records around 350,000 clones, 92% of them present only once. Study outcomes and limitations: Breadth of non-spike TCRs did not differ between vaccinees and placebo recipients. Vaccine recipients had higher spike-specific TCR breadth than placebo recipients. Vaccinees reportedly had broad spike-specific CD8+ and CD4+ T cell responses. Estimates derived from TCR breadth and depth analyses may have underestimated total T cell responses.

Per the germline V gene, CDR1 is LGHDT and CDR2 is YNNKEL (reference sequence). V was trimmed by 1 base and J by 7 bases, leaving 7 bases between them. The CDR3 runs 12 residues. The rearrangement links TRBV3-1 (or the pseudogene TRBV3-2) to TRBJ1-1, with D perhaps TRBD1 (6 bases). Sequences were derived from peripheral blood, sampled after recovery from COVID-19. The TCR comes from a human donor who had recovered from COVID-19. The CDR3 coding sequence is TGTGCCAGCAGCCAAGTACAGGGTGAAGCTTTCTTT. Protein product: CASSQVQGEAFF.